This TCR beta chain was retrieved from a study of low-dose radiotherapy and immunotherapy resistance in tumors. In its sample, this clonotype was seen many times. Primers used for first-strand cDNA, a TRAV- and TRBV-specific set, covered both alpha and beta chains. TCRs were put through 20 PCR cycles of amplification with Phusion. A constant-region primer and the V-primer adapter served as the primer pair. Researchers amplified the isolated mRNA using in vitro transcription. MiXCR was run by TCRdb on the reads, yielding one entry per CDR3 protein. The table records around 80,000 distinct CDR3 sequences, approximately 20% of them present only once. Germline lookup yields CDR1 MNHEY and CDR2 SVGEGT. V lost 0 bases and J 5 bases, leaving 11 bases between the germline ends. The CDR3 totals 15 residues. Time point meaning: before trial treatment. Donors received nivolumab, ipilimumab, aspirin, low-dose cyclophosphamide and low-dose radiotherapy.

The chain uses TRBV6-2 or TRBV6-3 and TRBJ1-5; possibly TRBD1 for D (5 bases). This specimen was PBMCs, taken before treatment. This receptor was taken from a male donor with prostate cancer. The CDR3 DNA reads as TGTGCCAGCAGTTACTCGAGCCAGGGTCATCAGCCCCAGCATTTT. Translated: CASSYSSQGHQPQHF.